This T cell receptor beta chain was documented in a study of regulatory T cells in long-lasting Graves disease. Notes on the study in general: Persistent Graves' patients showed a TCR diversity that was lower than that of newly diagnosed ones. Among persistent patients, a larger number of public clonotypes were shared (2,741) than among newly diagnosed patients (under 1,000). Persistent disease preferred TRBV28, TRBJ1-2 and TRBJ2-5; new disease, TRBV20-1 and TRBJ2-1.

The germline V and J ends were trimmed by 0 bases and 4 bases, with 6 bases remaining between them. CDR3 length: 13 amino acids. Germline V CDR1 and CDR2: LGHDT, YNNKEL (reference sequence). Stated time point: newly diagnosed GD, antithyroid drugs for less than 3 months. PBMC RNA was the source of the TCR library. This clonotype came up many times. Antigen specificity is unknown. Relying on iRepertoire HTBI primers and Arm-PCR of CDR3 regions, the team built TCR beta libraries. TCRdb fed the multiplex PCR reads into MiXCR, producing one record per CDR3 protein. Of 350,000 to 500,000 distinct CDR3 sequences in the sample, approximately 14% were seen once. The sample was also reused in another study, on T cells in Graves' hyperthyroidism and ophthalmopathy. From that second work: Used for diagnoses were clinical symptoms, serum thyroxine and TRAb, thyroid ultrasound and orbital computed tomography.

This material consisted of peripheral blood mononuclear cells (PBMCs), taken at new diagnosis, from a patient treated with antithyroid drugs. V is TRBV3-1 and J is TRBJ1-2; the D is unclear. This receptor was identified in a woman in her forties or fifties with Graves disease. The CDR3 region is CASSQEAAYGYTF. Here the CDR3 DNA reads TGTGCCAGCAGCCAAGAGGCAGCCTATGGCTACACCTTC.